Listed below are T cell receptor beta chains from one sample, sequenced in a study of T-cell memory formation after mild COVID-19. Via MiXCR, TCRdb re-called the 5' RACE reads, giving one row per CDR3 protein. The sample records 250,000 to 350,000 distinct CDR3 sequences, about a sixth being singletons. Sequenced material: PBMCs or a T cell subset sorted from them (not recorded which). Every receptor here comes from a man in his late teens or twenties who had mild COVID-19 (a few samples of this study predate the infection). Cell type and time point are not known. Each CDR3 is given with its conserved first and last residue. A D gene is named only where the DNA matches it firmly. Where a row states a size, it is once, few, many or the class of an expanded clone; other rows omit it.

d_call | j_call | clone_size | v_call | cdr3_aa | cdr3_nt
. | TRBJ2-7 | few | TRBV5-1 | CASRLGTQPGEQYF | TGCGCCAGCAGGTTGGGGACACAGCCGGGCGAGCAGTACTTC
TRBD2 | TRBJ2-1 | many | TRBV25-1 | CASSEGTSASVDNEQFF | TGTGCCAGCAGTGAGGGAACTAGCGCTTCGGTGGACAATGAGCAGTTCTTC
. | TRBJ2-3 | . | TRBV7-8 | CASSLDPHTQYF | TGTGCCAGCAGCTTGGACCCCCATACGCAGTATTTT
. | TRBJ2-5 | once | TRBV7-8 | CASSLLATGITQETQYF | TGTGCCAGCAGCTTACTAGCTACAGGGATCACCCAAGAGACCCAGTACTTC
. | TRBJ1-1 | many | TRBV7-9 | CASSFPLSATEAFF | TGTGCCAGCAGCTTTCCCCTGTCGGCCACTGAAGCTTTCTTT
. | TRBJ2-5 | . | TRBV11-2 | CASSRSAETQYF | TGTGCCAGCAGCCGGAGCGCCGAGACCCAGTACTTC
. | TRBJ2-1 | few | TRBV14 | CASSQGPADEQFF | TGTGCCAGCAGCCAAGGCCCGGCCGACGAGCAGTTCTTC
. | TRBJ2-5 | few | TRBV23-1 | CASRDTPGETQYF | TGCGCCAGCAGGGACACCCCCGGTGAGACCCAGTACTTC
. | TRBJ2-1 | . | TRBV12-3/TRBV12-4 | CASSLYGSSGVHEQFF | TGTGCCAGCAGTTTATATGGCTCGTCAGGGGTCCATGAGCAGTTCTTC
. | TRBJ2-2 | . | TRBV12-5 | CASGPGTGELFF | TGTGCTAGTGGTCCAGGGACCGGGGAGCTGTTTTTT
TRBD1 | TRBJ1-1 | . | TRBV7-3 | CASSLRGTGDAEAFF | TGTGCCAGCAGCTTACGGGGGACAGGAGACGCTGAAGCTTTCTTT
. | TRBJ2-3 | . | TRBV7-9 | CASSDLSPDTQYF | TGTGCCAGCAGCGATCTGAGTCCAGATACGCAGTATTTT
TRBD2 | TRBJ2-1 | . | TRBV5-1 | CASSLGWRGGSYNEQFF | TGCGCCAGCAGCTTGGGGTGGCGGGGGGGCTCCTACAATGAGCAGTTCTTC
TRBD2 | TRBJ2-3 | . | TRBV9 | CASSVGTSGGAQYF | TGTGCCAGCAGCGTAGGGACTAGCGGGGGCGCGCAGTATTTT
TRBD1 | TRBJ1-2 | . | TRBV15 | CATSSPGQGNYGYTF | TGTGCCACCAGCAGTCCGGGACAGGGGAACTATGGCTACACCTTC
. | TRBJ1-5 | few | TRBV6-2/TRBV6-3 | CASSYDSWSNQPQHF | TGTGCCAGCAGTTATGACAGTTGGAGCAATCAGCCCCAGCATTTT
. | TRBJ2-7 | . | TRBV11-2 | CASSYMPSPGLSSYEQYF | TGTGCCAGCAGCTACATGCCCTCACCGGGCCTAAGCTCCTACGAGCAGTACTTC
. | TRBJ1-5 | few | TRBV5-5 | CASSWGADSNQPQHF | TGTGCCAGCAGCTGGGGGGCAGATAGCAATCAGCCCCAGCATTTT
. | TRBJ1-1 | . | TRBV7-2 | CATGLWVDTEAFF | TGTGCCACCGGATTGTGGGTGGACACTGAAGCTTTCTTT
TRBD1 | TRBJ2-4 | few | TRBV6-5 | CASSLDRVNIQYF | TGTGCCAGCAGCCTCGACAGGGTAAACATTCAGTACTTC
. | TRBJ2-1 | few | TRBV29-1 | CSVEDFGAGEQFF | .
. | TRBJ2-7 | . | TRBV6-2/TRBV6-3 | CASSPRLGDSAYEQYF | TGTGCCAGCAGTCCGAGACTCGGCGACAGCGCCTACGAGCAGTACTTC
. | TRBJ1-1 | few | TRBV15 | CATSRDWEGDTEAFF | TGTGCCACCAGCAGAGATTGGGAGGGAGATACTGAAGCTTTCTTT
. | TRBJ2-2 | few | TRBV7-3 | CASSYAIDQMGITGELFF | TGTGCCAGCAGCTATGCAATCGACCAAATGGGAATCACCGGGGAGCTGTTTTTT
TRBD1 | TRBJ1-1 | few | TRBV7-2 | CASSLGQPYMNTEAFF | TGTGCCAGCAGCCTGGGACAGCCGTACATGAACACTGAAGCTTTCTTT